This T cell receptor (beta chain) was recorded in a study of blood T cells in healthy people across ages. Study-wide points: Researchers deemed the diversity estimates from one million T cells underestimates. Higher naive T cell percentage went strongly together with higher TCR beta diversity.

The CDR3 covers 17 residues. Germline trimming cut 7 bases from V and 0 bases from J; bases unmatched to any gene: 14. The germline gives CDR1 ENHRY, CDR2 SYGVKD. Extractions gave at least 6 micrograms of total RNA per sample. As for this clonotype: As yet, its antigen is unknown.

Alongside a J-beta primer mix, a sample-barcoded 5' primer served in a second PCR lasting about 6 to 12 cycles. Unique molecular identifiers of 12 random nucleotides labeled each cDNA. TCRdb itself ran the 5' RACE reads through MiXCR, one entry per CDR3 protein. The data show hundreds of thousands of distinct CDR3 sequences, roughly 56% seen once. This rearrangement joins TRBV10-3 to TRBJ1-1; TRBD1 aligns across 7 bases. The source of this sequence is a middle-aged man in good health. The sequencing input was blood. Here the CDR3 reads CAITPPRQGLLNTEAFF. CDR3 nucleotides: TGTGCCATCACCCCTCCACGACAGGGTTTATTGAACACTGAAGCTTTCTTT.